The rows below give T cell receptor beta chains drawn from one sample of a study of blood T cell repertoires in COVID-19. Method: immunoSEQ multiplex PCR; TCRdb's copy keeps in-frame clones and lacks some. The sample includes 120,000 or so clones, about 83% seen only once; the top ten take more than 2%. The sample was peripheral blood. These receptors were obtained from a woman between 50 and 59 years old with acute or convalescent COVID-19. Each CDR3 is given with its conserved first and last residue. The order of the fields is V gene, clone size, D gene, J gene, CDR3 DNA, CDR3 protein. D genes are given only for firm matches. The size of a clone is reported for some rows only, either as once, few or many, or as a class for expanded clones.

v_gene: TRBV5-4; abundance: .; d_gene: .; j_gene: TRBJ2-1; CDR3nt: TGTGCCAGCAGCTTCTCTGTCAATGAGCAGTTCTTC; CDR3aa: CASSFSVNEQFF
v_gene: TRBV7-2; abundance: .; d_gene: .; j_gene: TRBJ1-1; CDR3nt: TGTGCCAGCAGGCCTTACAGCACTGAAGCTTTCTTT; CDR3aa: CASRPYSTEAFF
v_gene: TRBV27; abundance: .; d_gene: TRBD2; j_gene: TRBJ2-1; CDR3nt: TGTGCCAGCAGCCCTTTTCCGGGACTAGCGGGGGGGCCGGATGAGCAGTTCTTC; CDR3aa: CASSPFPGLAGGPDEQFF
v_gene: TRBV11-2; abundance: .; d_gene: TRBD2; j_gene: TRBJ2-1; CDR3nt: TGTGCCAGCAGCGCTTCTAGCGGAGCCTACAATGAGCAGTTCTTC; CDR3aa: CASSASSGAYNEQFF
v_gene: TRBV2; abundance: .; d_gene: TRBD1; j_gene: TRBJ1-1; CDR3nt: TGTGCCAGCAAGGGGACAGGGCTCATGAACACTGAAGCTTTCTTT; CDR3aa: CASKGTGLMNTEAFF
v_gene: TRBV10-3; abundance: .; d_gene: TRBD2; j_gene: TRBJ2-7; CDR3nt: TGTGCCATCAGGATGAGCCGAAGCGGGAGACCCTACGAGCAGTACTTC; CDR3aa: CAIRMSRSGRPYEQYF
v_gene: TRBV19; abundance: .; d_gene: .; j_gene: TRBJ1-5; CDR3nt: TGTGCCAGTTCTCCTACGGGTCCTCAGCCCCAGCATTTT; CDR3aa: CASSPTGPQPQHF
v_gene: TRBV19; abundance: .; d_gene: .; j_gene: TRBJ2-7; CDR3nt: TGTGCCAGTAGTTCGGGGGTCACCTACGAGCAGTACTTC; CDR3aa: CASSSGVTYEQYF
v_gene: TRBV4-1; abundance: few; d_gene: TRBD1; j_gene: TRBJ1-2; CDR3nt: TGCGCCAGCAGCCAGACAGGGAGCGGCTATGGCTACACCTTC; CDR3aa: CASSQTGSGYGYTF
v_gene: TRBV7-8; abundance: .; d_gene: .; j_gene: TRBJ2-2; CDR3nt: TGTGCCAGCAGCTTACACAGGGACACCGGGGAGCTGTTTTTT; CDR3aa: CASSLHRDTGELFF
v_gene: TRBV19; abundance: .; d_gene: TRBD1; j_gene: TRBJ2-3; CDR3nt: TGTGCCAGTAGAGGGACAGGGTATTCTTCAGATACGCAGTATTTT; CDR3aa: CASRGTGYSSDTQYF
v_gene: TRBV7-7; abundance: .; d_gene: .; j_gene: TRBJ2-1; CDR3nt: TGTGCCAGCAGCTTAGGAAGACTGCCCTACAATGAGCAGTTCTTC; CDR3aa: CASSLGRLPYNEQFF
v_gene: TRBV27; abundance: .; d_gene: TRBD2; j_gene: TRBJ2-3; CDR3nt: TGTGCCAGCAGTTTACGGACTAGCGGACCTACAGATACGCAGTATTTT; CDR3aa: CASSLRTSGPTDTQYF
v_gene: TRBV6-2/TRBV6-3; abundance: .; d_gene: .; j_gene: TRBJ1-5; CDR3nt: TGTGCCAGCAGTTACGACTCTAGGAAGGCTCAGCCCCAGCATTTT; CDR3aa: CASSYDSRKAQPQHF
v_gene: TRBV7-9; abundance: once; d_gene: .; j_gene: TRBJ1-1; CDR3nt: TGTGCCAGCAGCTTAGCGACGGGAAGGAACACTGAAGCTTTCTTT; CDR3aa: CASSLATGRNTEAFF
v_gene: TRBV6-6; abundance: .; d_gene: .; j_gene: TRBJ1-2; CDR3nt: TGTGCCAGCTCCCCGAGTTTGGGCTACACCTTC; CDR3aa: CASSPSLGYTF
v_gene: TRBV7-8; abundance: .; d_gene: .; j_gene: TRBJ1-1; CDR3nt: TGTGCCAGCAGCCCCCGTTGGGGGCAGTGGACTGAAGCTTTCTTT; CDR3aa: CASSPRWGQWTEAFF
v_gene: TRBV2; abundance: .; d_gene: .; j_gene: TRBJ2-3; CDR3nt: TGTGCCAGTGGCGGGCGGTCTAGCACAGATACGCAGTATTTT; CDR3aa: CASGGRSSTDTQYF
v_gene: TRBV2; abundance: .; d_gene: .; j_gene: TRBJ2-3; CDR3nt: TGTGCCAGCAGTCCGTCGGACAGATACGGACCCAGAGGGACGCAGTATTTT; CDR3aa: CASSPSDRYGPRGTQYF
v_gene: TRBV15; abundance: .; d_gene: .; j_gene: TRBJ1-2; CDR3nt: TGTGCCACCAGCAGAGAGGGGGCTTATGGCTACACCTTC; CDR3aa: CATSREGAYGYTF
v_gene: TRBV2; abundance: .; d_gene: .; j_gene: TRBJ1-5; CDR3nt: TGTGCCAGCACGGGCGGGAAAAGCAATCAGCCCCAGCATTTT; CDR3aa: CASTGGKSNQPQHF
v_gene: TRBV12-5; abundance: .; d_gene: TRBD1; j_gene: TRBJ2-1; CDR3nt: TGTGCTAGTGGTTCACCGGGACAGTACAATGAGCAGTTCTTC; CDR3aa: CASGSPGQYNEQFF
v_gene: TRBV19; abundance: .; d_gene: .; j_gene: TRBJ2-7; CDR3nt: TGTGCCACCCCGGGAAAAATCTCCTACGAGCAGTACTTC; CDR3aa: CATPGKISYEQYF
v_gene: TRBV29-1; abundance: .; d_gene: .; j_gene: TRBJ2-1; CDR3nt: TGCAGCGTTGAAGGCAGCGGCCCCTACAATGAGCAGTTCTTC; CDR3aa: CSVEGSGPYNEQFF
v_gene: TRBV20-1; abundance: .; d_gene: TRBD2; j_gene: TRBJ2-7; CDR3nt: TGCAGTGCTAGTGGGCGGGAGGGCCGGTACGAGCAGTACTTC; CDR3aa: CSASGREGRYEQYF
v_gene: TRBV9; abundance: .; d_gene: .; j_gene: TRBJ2-5; CDR3nt: TGTGCCAGCAGCTTCGGGGTACAAGAGACCCAGTACTTC; CDR3aa: CASSFGVQETQYF
v_gene: TRBV18; abundance: .; d_gene: .; j_gene: TRBJ1-5; CDR3nt: TGTGCCAGCTCTGAGGTTCAGAATCAGCCCCAGCATTTT; CDR3aa: CASSEVQNQPQHF
v_gene: TRBV11-3; abundance: .; d_gene: TRBD1; j_gene: TRBJ1-2; CDR3nt: TGTGCCAGCAGCTCGGACGGACAGGGACTATATGGCTACACCTTC; CDR3aa: CASSSDGQGLYGYTF
v_gene: TRBV5-6; abundance: .; d_gene: .; j_gene: TRBJ2-1; CDR3nt: TGTGCCAGCAGCTTGGGGAGCAAATGGGTGGTAGCCGATGAGCAGTTCTTC; CDR3aa: CASSLGSKWVVADEQFF
v_gene: TRBV29-1; abundance: .; d_gene: .; j_gene: TRBJ2-1; CDR3nt: TGCAGCGTTGTCGAAAGCCACAATGAGCAGTTCTTC; CDR3aa: CSVVESHNEQFF
v_gene: TRBV9; abundance: .; d_gene: .; j_gene: TRBJ1-1; CDR3nt: TGTGCCAGCAGCGCCGGACTACAGGTGAGAGACACTGAAGCTTTCTTT; CDR3aa: CASSAGLQVRDTEAFF
v_gene: TRBV12-3/TRBV12-4; abundance: .; d_gene: .; j_gene: TRBJ2-5; CDR3nt: TGTGCCAGCAGTTACAGAGAGACCCAGTACTTC; CDR3aa: CASSYRETQYF
v_gene: TRBV19; abundance: .; d_gene: .; j_gene: TRBJ2-7; CDR3nt: TGTGCCAGTAGTTCTTTACAGGGCTACGAGCAGTACTTC; CDR3aa: CASSSLQGYEQYF
v_gene: TRBV3-1/TRBV3-2; abundance: .; d_gene: TRBD2; j_gene: TRBJ2-5; CDR3nt: TGTGCCAGCAGCCAGGTTAGAGCGGGAGTAGATCAAGAGACCCAGTACTTC; CDR3aa: CASSQVRAGVDQETQYF